Presented here are 17 T cell receptor beta chains from one specimen sequenced in a study of cytomegalovirus exposure and HLA in healthy donors. Researchers ran the PCR with 60 Vbeta and 13 Jbeta primers. The method was immunoSEQ multiplex PCR; TCRdb's version includes in-frame clones alone and lacks a portion of them. The sample shows under 150,000 clones, over 70% of them seen only once. Input material: PBMCs. Receptor source: a male donor in good health and CMV-seronegative.

Note on this clone: An end of the junction differs from the germline gene, which may be a read error. V and J are TRBV5-6 and TRBJ2-7, with D perhaps TRBD2 (6 bases). Germline-derived CDR1 and CDR2 are SGHDT and YYEEEE. The CDR3 runs 15 residues. CDR3 sequence reads: CASSLSSGDSSEQYF. As DNA, the CDR3 is TGTGCCAGCAGCTTGTCCTCCGGGGACTCCTCCGAGCAGTACTTC.

This rearrangement joins TRBV6-5 to TRBJ1-1; D call uncertain. The CDR3 is 14 amino acids. From germline, CDR1 is MNHEY and CDR2 SVGAGI. The germline V and J ends were trimmed by 0 bases and 2 bases, with 7 bases remaining between them. CDR3 region: CASSYSTGNTEAFF. In DNA, the CDR3 is TGTGCCAGCAGTTACTCGACGGGAAACACTGAAGCTTTCTTT.

This chain connects TRBV4-1 to TRBJ1-5; D unclear. The CDR3 sequence is 16 residues long. Trimming cost V 0 bases and J 0 bases, with 9 bases left between them. The germline CDR1 and CDR2 sequences are MGHRA and YSYEKL. CDR3: CASSQDPRYSNQPQHF. The CDR3, as DNA: TGCGCCAGCAGCCAAGATCCCCGCTATAGCAATCAGCCCCAGCATTTT.

The CDR3 reads CATSRGDSSNQPQHF. In nucleotides, the CDR3 is TGTGCCACCAGCAGAGGCGACAGTAGCAATCAGCCCCAGCATTTT. The chain combines TRBV15 with TRBJ1-5; the D gene is possibly TRBD1 (5 bases). The CDR3 loop spans 15 amino acids. Germline V gives CDR1 LNHNV, CDR2 YYDKDF (reference sequence). Trimming shortened V by 1 base and J by 0 bases, and 7 bases separated the two germline ends.

The chain combines TRBV4-3 with TRBJ2-7, with 11 bases matching TRBD2. Per the germline V gene, CDR1 is LGHNA and CDR2 is YSLEER. J lost 1 base, V lost 2 bases, and 1 base had no gene match. The CDR3 spans 15 residues. CDR3 sequence: CASSQTSGGSYEQYF. CDR3 DNA: TGCGCCAGCAGCCAAACTAGCGGGGGATCCTACGAGCAGTACTTC.

The chain employs TRBV19 and TRBJ2-7, with TRBD2 as a possible D gene (6 bases). The CDR3 has 16 amino acids. From germline, CDR1 is LNHDA and CDR2 SQIVND (reference sequence). Trimming stripped 5 bases from V and 0 bases from J, with 17 bases between. CDR3 sequence reads: CASSARLGGFSYEQYF. The CDR3 DNA follows: TGTGCCAGTAGTGCTAGGTTAGGAGGGTTCTCCTACGAGCAGTACTTC.

The chain is built from TRBV7-2 and TRBJ1-2; 9 bases are shared with TRBD1. There are 15 residues in the CDR3. Losses at the gene ends were 6 bases for V and 4 bases for J; bases not matched to a gene: 9. Germline CDR1 SGHTA, CDR2 FQGNSA. The CDR3 region is CASRNNEGQGYGYTF. CDR3 in DNA: TGTGCCAGCAGAAATAACGAGGGACAGGGCTATGGCTACACCTTC.

The chain couples TRBV10-3 to TRBJ1-2; perhaps TRBD1 as D (5 bases). This CDR3 contains 13 residues. CDR1 ENHRY and CDR2 SYGVKD come from the germline V gene. V was cut by 3 bases and J by 5 bases, with 10 bases left in between. The CDR3 region has the DNA TGTGCCATCAGTGACGGGGGACCTTATGGCTACACCTTC. This codes for CAISDGGPYGYTF.

The V gene is TRBV2, the J gene TRBJ2-2, with 10 bases aligning to TRBD2. Germline CDR1 SNHLY, CDR2 FYNNEI. V lost 3 bases, J lost 0 bases, and 4 bases stayed unmatched. CDR3 length equals 17 residues. CDR3 sequence (DNA): TGTGCCAGCAGTGATCCCCTAGCGGGGGCGAACACCGGGGAGCTGTTTTTT. As protein: CASSDPLAGANTGELFF.

This clone has just a few counts. V is TRBV30 and J is TRBJ2-7; possible D gene TRBD2, 6 bases. V was pared by 0 bases and J by 7 bases, with 13 bases between. Germline V gene lookup returns CDR1 GTSNPN and CDR2 SVGIG (reference sequence). This CDR3 is 13 amino acids long. The chain's CDR3 is CAWSVFLRGEQYF. DNA for the CDR3: TGTGCCTGGAGTGTATTTCTTCGGGGGGAGCAGTACTTC.

The rearrangement links TRBV12-1 to TRBJ2-2; TRBD2 was called by the table and not checked on the DNA. TRBV12-1 is annotated as a pseudogene. The CDR3 totals 13 residues. Here the CDR3 DNA reads TGTGCCAGCAGCCCCCGTCTAGCGGGGGAGCTGTTTTTT. It codes for CASSPRLAGELFF.

The DNA for the CDR3 is TGCGCCAGCAGCTTAGGACTCCTCACTGAAGCTTTCTTT. It translates to CASSLGLLTEAFF. This chain links TRBV5-1 with TRBJ1-1; D is unclear. Germline CDR1 is SGHRS and CDR2 is YFSETQ. Trimming took off 2 bases at V and 4 bases at J, with 9 bases between the two ends. This CDR3 has 13 residues.

This chain links TRBV5-6 with TRBJ1-2, with D maybe TRBD1 (6 bases). Germline lookup yields CDR1 SGHDT and CDR2 YYEEEE. The CDR3 sequence is 12 residues long. V was pared by 1 base and J by 8 bases, with 9 bases between. This chain's CDR3 is CASSLTGNGYTF. In DNA form, the CDR3 reads TGTGCCAGCAGCTTGACAGGGAACGGCTACACCTTC.

V is TRBV7-3 and J is TRBJ1-1; TRBD1 matches 8 bases. The V gene's germline CDR1 is SGHTA and CDR2 FQGTGA. There are 14 residues in the CDR3. With V trimmed by 5 bases and J by 8 bases, 10 bases remained unmatched. The DNA for the CDR3 is TGTGCCAGCAGCGCCCAGGGGGCAGGTTCAGAAGCTTTCTTT. The encoded protein is CASSAQGAGSEAFF.

The rearrangement uses TRBV5-6 and TRBJ2-5; 8 bases map to TRBD2. V shed 3 bases, J shed 7 bases, and the junction held 11 bases outside the gene matches. The CDR3 covers 15 residues. The germline CDR1 and CDR2 sequences are SGHDT and YYEEEE. The CDR3 protein is CASSSRGGRGGTQYF. The CDR3 DNA reads as TGTGCCAGCAGCTCGCGCGGGGGGCGGGGTGGGACCCAGTACTTC.

The chain has TRBV7-9 and TRBJ1-1; D is ambiguous. Trimming left V 2 bases short and J 7 bases short, with 11 bases between. The germline V gene encodes CDR1 SEHNR and CDR2 FQNEAQ (reference sequence). CDR3 length: 13 residues. This chain's CDR3 is CASSLRGQLEAFF. CDR3 sequence (DNA): TGTGCCAGCAGCTTAAGAGGGCAGCTTGAAGCTTTCTTT.

The chain has TRBV6-5 and TRBJ2-1; 8 bases map to TRBD1. This CDR3 has 14 amino acids. Looked up from germline, CDR1 is MNHEY and CDR2 is SVGAGI. V trimming: 6 bases; J trimming: 4 bases; junction bases outside the gene matches: 5. The CDR3 protein is CASRRDRLYNEQFF. As DNA, the CDR3 is TGTGCCAGCAGGCGGGACAGGCTTTACAATGAGCAGTTCTTC.